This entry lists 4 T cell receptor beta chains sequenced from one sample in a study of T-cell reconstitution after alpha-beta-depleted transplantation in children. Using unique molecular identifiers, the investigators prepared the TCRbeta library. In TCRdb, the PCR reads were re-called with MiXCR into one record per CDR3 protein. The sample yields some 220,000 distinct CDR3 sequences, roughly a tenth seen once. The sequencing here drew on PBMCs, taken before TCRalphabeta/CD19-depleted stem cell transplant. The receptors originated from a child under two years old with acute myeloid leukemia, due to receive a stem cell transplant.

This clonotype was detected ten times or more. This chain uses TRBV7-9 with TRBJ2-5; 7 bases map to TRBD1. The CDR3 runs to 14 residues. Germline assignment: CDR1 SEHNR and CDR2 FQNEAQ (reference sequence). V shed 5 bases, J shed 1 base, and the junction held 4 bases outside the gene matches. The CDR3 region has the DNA TGTGCCAGCAGCCGGGACAGCTTCCAAGAGACCCAGTACTTC. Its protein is CASSRDSFQETQYF.

CDR3 in DNA: TGCAGCGTCACTAGCGTCCAAGAGACCCAGTACTTC. As protein: CSVTSVQETQYF. This chain uses TRBV29-1 with TRBJ2-5; 7 positions match TRBD2. This CDR3 has 12 amino acids. Germline lookup yields CDR1 SQVTM and CDR2 ANQGSEA. V lost 6 bases to trimming and J lost 1 base; unmatched junction nucleotides: 2.

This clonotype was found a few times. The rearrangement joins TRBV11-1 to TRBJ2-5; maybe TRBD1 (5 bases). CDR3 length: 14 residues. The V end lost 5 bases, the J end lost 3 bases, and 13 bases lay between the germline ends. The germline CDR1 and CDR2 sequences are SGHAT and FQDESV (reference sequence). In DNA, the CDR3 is TGTGCCAGCAGCGTACAAGGGGTTGAAGAGACCCAGTACTTC. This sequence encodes CASSVQGVEETQYF.

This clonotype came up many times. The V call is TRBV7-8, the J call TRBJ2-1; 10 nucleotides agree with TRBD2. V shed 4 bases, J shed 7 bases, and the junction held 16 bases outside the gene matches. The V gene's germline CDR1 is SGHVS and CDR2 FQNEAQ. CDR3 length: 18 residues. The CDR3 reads CASSSETRAGGPRNEQFF. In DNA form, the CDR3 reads TGTGCCAGCAGCTCGGAAACCCGAGCGGGAGGGCCTAGGAATGAGCAGTTCTTC.